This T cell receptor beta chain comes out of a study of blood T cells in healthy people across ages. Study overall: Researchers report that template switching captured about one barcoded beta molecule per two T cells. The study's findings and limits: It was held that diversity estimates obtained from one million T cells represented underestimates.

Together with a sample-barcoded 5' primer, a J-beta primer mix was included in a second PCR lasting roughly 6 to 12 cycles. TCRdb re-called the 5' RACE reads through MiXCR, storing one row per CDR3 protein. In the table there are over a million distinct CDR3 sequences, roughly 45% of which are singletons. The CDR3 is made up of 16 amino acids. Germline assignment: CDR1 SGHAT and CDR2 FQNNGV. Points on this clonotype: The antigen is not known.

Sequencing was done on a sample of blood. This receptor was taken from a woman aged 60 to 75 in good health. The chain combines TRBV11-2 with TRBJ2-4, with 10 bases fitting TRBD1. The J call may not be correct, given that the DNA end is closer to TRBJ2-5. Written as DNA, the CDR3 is TGTGCCAGCAGTTTTATCCGGGACAGGGGCCGAGAGACCCAGTACTTC. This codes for CASSFIRDRGRETQYF.